This T cell receptor beta chain derives from a study of neurological immune-mediated disorders. With 10-nucleotide random UMIs, 5'RACE was used to make the cDNA. In TCRdb, the 5' RACE reads were re-called with MiXCR into one record per CDR3 protein. This table holds roughly 65,000 distinct CDR3 sequences, roughly 5.6% found once. The table lists this clonotype with many counts. V gave up 5 bases and J gave up 7 bases, with 12 bases separating them. Germline values: CDR1 DFQATT, CDR2 SNEGSKA (reference sequence). This CDR3 spans 12 amino acids. This clonotype was sampled from a human donor with multiple sclerosis. The donor label of this sample is uncertain. Material: PBMCs. V usage is TRBV20-1 and J usage is TRBJ1-3; D might be TRBD1 (6 bases). In nucleotides, the CDR3 is TGCAGTGCTCCAGAGGGGGGGAACACCATATATTTT. It encodes CSAPEGGNTIYF.